Below, 32 T cell receptor beta chains from the same sample are listed, as sequenced in a study of blood T cell repertoires in COVID-19. The method was immunoSEQ multiplex PCR; TCRdb's version includes in-frame clones alone and lacks a portion of them. The sample lists about 270,000 clones, 82% occurring once. Sequencing was performed on peripheral blood. The origin of the receptors is a woman under 30 with acute or convalescent COVID-19.

The genes are TRBV6-5 and TRBJ1-5, with 7 bases fitting TRBD1. Germline lookup yields CDR1 MNHEY and CDR2 SVGAGI. J was trimmed by 3 bases and V by 0 bases; bases with no gene match: 2. The CDR3 sequence is 15 residues long. CDR3 loop: CASSYSGTVNQPQHF. The CDR3 nucleotides read TGTGCCAGCAGTTACTCCGGGACAGTCAATCAGCCCCAGCATTTT.

This chain links TRBV5-6 with TRBJ2-7; D not certain. The CDR3 contains 13 residues. With 1 base removed from V and 2 bases from J, the gap between germline ends came to 7 bases. Germline assignment: CDR1 SGHDT and CDR2 YYEEEE. CDR3 protein: CASSLKSAYEQYF. The CDR3 DNA reads as TGTGCCAGCAGCTTGAAGTCAGCCTACGAGCAGTACTTC.

The chain joins TRBV28 to TRBJ1-2; D is possibly TRBD1 (5 bases). This CDR3 is built from 15 residues. V gave up 2 bases and J gave up 3 bases, with 13 bases separating them. Germline values: CDR1 MDHEN, CDR2 SYDVKM. In DNA, the CDR3 is TGTGCCAGCAGTTTAGGAGCAGGGTGGGACTATGGCTACACCTTC. It codes for CASSLGAGWDYGYTF.

The chain links TRBV7-9 to TRBJ2-7; 12 nucleotides match TRBD2. The CDR3 spans 16 residues. CDR1 is SEHNR and CDR2 is FQNEAQ in the germline V gene (reference sequence). J gave up 3 bases and V 5 bases, and 8 bases lay outside the gene matches. CDR3 sequence: CASSPRLAGDFYEQYF. CDR3 sequence (DNA): TGTGCCAGCAGCCCACGACTAGCGGGAGATTTCTACGAGCAGTACTTC.

This clone was recorded once. The chain is built from TRBV6-9 and TRBJ2-7; D may be TRBD1 (5 bases). The CDR3 consists of 11 residues. The V gene lost 6 bases and the J gene lost 3 bases, with 6 bases spanning the gap. In germline, CDR1 is MNHGY, CDR2 SVAAGI. DNA of the CDR3: TGTGCCAGCAGCGACAGCTACGAGCAGTACTTC. It yields the protein CASSDSYEQYF.

The chain links TRBV4-3 to TRBJ1-2; 7 nucleotides line up with TRBD1. V shed 4 bases and J 0 bases; nucleotides not matched to a gene: 8. The CDR3 spans 16 residues. Germline-derived CDR1 and CDR2 are LGHNA and YSLEER. Written as DNA, the CDR3 is TGCGCCAGCAGCCGAGTAGGGACAGCCACTAACTATGGCTACACCTTC. Protein sequence: CASSRVGTATNYGYTF.

The chain uses TRBV18 and TRBJ1-5; 7 bases fit TRBD1. The trim removed 3 bases at V and 2 bases at J, leaving 4 bases unmatched. This CDR3 has 15 residues. Germline V gene data show CDR1 as KGHSH and CDR2 as LQKENI. CDR3: CASSPDRVGNQPQHF. The CDR3 DNA sequence: TGTGCCAGCTCACCCGACAGGGTTGGCAATCAGCCCCAGCATTTT.

This clone was seen just once. The V call is TRBV7-9, the J call TRBJ1-1, with D perhaps matching TRBD1 (5 bases). V lost 1 base and J lost 4, with 16 bases in between. The CDR3 totals 16 residues. CDR1 SEHNR and CDR2 FQNEAQ come from the germline V gene (reference sequence). The CDR3 reads CASSLGPQGPSTEAFF. Here the CDR3 DNA reads TGTGCCAGCAGCTTAGGCCCCCAGGGCCCCAGCACTGAAGCTTTCTTT. The whole variable domain, filled in from reference TRBV7-9 and TRBJ1-1, reads DTGVSQNPRHKITKRGQNVTFRCDPISEHNRLYWYRQTLGQGPEFLTYFQNEAQLEKSRLLSDRFSAERPKGSFSTLEIQRTEQGDSAMYLCASSLGPQGPSTEAFFGQGTRLTVV.

The gene calls are TRBV7-9 and TRBJ1-6, with D possibly being TRBD1 (5 bases). Per germline, CDR1 SEHNR and CDR2 FQNEAQ (reference sequence). The CDR3 consists of 12 residues. The V end lost 5 bases, the J end lost 10 bases, and 9 bases lay between the germline ends. CDR3 sequence reads: CASSPPGSPLHF. Here the CDR3 DNA reads TGTGCCAGCAGCCCGCCAGGGTCACCCCTCCACTTT.

The gene calls are TRBV28 and TRBJ1-5; D possibly corresponds to TRBD1 (5 bases). This CDR3 region has 18 residues. V lost 2 bases and J lost 4, with 21 bases in between. Germline V lookup: CDR1 MDHEN, CDR2 SYDVKM. The CDR3 is CASSLAYRSWTPNQPQHF. In nucleotides, the CDR3 is TGTGCCAGCAGTTTAGCGTATAGGTCTTGGACACCGAATCAGCCCCAGCATTTT.

This sequence joins TRBV23-1 and TRBJ2-5; 8 bases line up with TRBD2. TRBV23-1 is sorted into the ORF group, with uncertain function. The CDR3 is 18 amino acids. V was clipped by 3 bases and J by 1 base; unmatched bases: 13. In DNA, the CDR3 is TGCGCCAGCAGTCAGATGTCCGGGAGGGCCCAGTCCCAAGAGACCCAGTACTTC. Its protein product is CASSQMSGRAQSQETQYF.

The CDR3 DNA reads as TGTGCCAGTAGTATAGGCGGACAGAGTGAAAAACTGTTTTTT. It specifies CASSIGGQSEKLFF. V usage is TRBV19 and J usage is TRBJ1-4; maybe TRBD1 (6 bases). V gave up 1 base and J gave up 7 bases, with 10 bases separating them. Germline-derived CDR1 and CDR2 are LNHDA and SQIVND (reference sequence). The CDR3 extends over 14 amino acids.

The CDR3 DNA is TGTGCCAGCAGCCAAGCCTACAGGGGGACTAACTATGGCTACACCTTC. Its protein is CASSQAYRGTNYGYTF. The rearrangement joins TRBV14 to TRBJ1-2; 8 bases align to TRBD1. Germline V CDR1 and CDR2: SGHDN, FVKESK. With V trimmed by 1 base and J by 0 bases, 4 bases remained unmatched. The CDR3 length is 16 residues. The full variable domain, in which reference TRBV14 and TRBJ1-2 provide the parts outside the CDR3, is EAGVTQFPSHSVIEKGQTVTLRCDPISGHDNLYWYRRVMGKEIKFLLHFVKESKQDESGMPNNRFLAERTGGTYSTLKVQPAELEDSGVYFCASSQAYRGTNYGYTFGSGTRLTVV.

The chain employs TRBV28 and TRBJ2-7; 7 bases fit TRBD1. From germline, CDR1 is MDHEN and CDR2 SYDVKM. V was clipped by 4 bases and J by 7 bases; unmatched bases: 10. The CDR3 is made up of 14 amino acids. The CDR3 protein is CASSSGQLDTEQYF. The CDR3 coding sequence is TGTGCCAGCAGTTCGGGACAGCTTGACACGGAGCAGTACTTC.

This clone was picked up a small number of times. This sequence joins TRBV10-1 and TRBJ1-1; tentative D call: TRBD1 (5 bases). The germline CDR1 and CDR2 sequences are WNHNN and SYGVQD (reference sequence). This CDR3 has 13 amino acids. Deletions cut 3 bases from V and 6 bases from J, with 11 bases between. The chain's CDR3 is CASSDRVKAEAFF. Here the CDR3 DNA reads TGCGCCAGCAGTGACAGGGTGAAGGCTGAAGCTTTCTTT.

The J gene is TRBJ2-1, the V gene TRBV9; possible D gene TRBD2, 5 bases. The germline V gene encodes CDR1 SGDLS and CDR2 YYNGEE. Deletions cut 0 bases from V and 7 bases from J, with 11 bases between. The CDR3 covers 14 residues. CDR3 loop: CASSVVGLGNEQFF. CDR3 DNA: TGTGCCAGCAGCGTAGTCGGACTGGGGAATGAGCAGTTCTTC.

In the case of this clone: One end of the junction fails to match germline, which may point to a read error. The chain uses TRBV7-7 and TRBJ2-1; TRBD2 is a possible D gene (6 bases). From germline, CDR1 is SSHAT and CDR2 FNYEAQ (reference sequence). The CDR3 covers 17 residues. CDR3 bases: TGTGCTAGCAGCTTAGGGGACGGGAGAAGCTCCTACAATGAGCAGTTCTTC. Translated: CASSLGDGRSSYNEQFF.

J is TRBJ2-1 and V is TRBV12-3 or TRBV12-4; a weak D match, TRBD2 (5 bases). There are 12 residues in the CDR3. V was cut by 2 bases and J by 7 bases, with 6 bases left in between. The CDR3 reads CASSLSGNEQFF. The CDR3 DNA sequence: TGTGCCAGCAGTTTATCGGGAAATGAGCAGTTCTTC.

V is TRBV6-5 and J is TRBJ2-1; D not certain. The V gene lost 7 bases and the J gene lost 6 bases, with 7 bases spanning the gap. There are 11 residues in the CDR3. The germline V gene encodes CDR1 MNHEY and CDR2 SVGAGI. The CDR3: CASTRLNEQFF. CDR3 nucleotides: TGTGCCAGCACAAGACTCAATGAGCAGTTCTTC.

This clone was observed a single time. The rearrangement joins TRBV5-8 to TRBJ1-1; a possible D gene is TRBD1 (5 bases). The CDR3 is made up of 14 amino acids. In germline, CDR1 is SGHTS, CDR2 YDEGEE. Trimming took off 6 bases at V and 3 bases at J, with 15 bases between the two ends. CDR3 amino acids: CASTYRSGYTEAFF. DNA for the CDR3: TGTGCCAGCACCTACAGGAGCGGGTACACTGAAGCTTTCTTT.

The rearrangement links TRBV5-1 to TRBJ1-2; D is unresolved. Per germline, CDR1 SGHRS and CDR2 YFSETQ. V was pared by 0 bases and J by 8 bases, with 17 bases between. The CDR3 runs 15 residues. The CDR3 reads CASSLVGRGSDGYTF. The CDR3 DNA follows: TGCGCCAGCAGCTTGGTGGGCCGGGGTAGCGACGGCTACACCTTC.

V gene TRBV5-1 combines with J gene TRBJ2-5; 9 bases line up with TRBD1. Germline V gene lookup returns CDR1 SGHRS and CDR2 YFSETQ. The CDR3 loop spans 15 amino acids. With 7 bases clipped from V and 4 bases from J, the junction kept 11 bases outside the gene matches. The CDR3 bases are TGCGCCAGCGGGAAGAGACAGGGGGAAGGAGAGACCCAGTACTTC. Translating gives CASGKRQGEGETQYF.

This clone is a singleton in its sample. The chain carries TRBV3-1 (or the pseudogene TRBV3-2) and TRBJ2-7, with 7 bases that match TRBD1. The ends lost 3 bases at V and 2 bases at J; junction bases unmatched: 10. This CDR3 has 16 amino acids. In germline, CDR1 is LGHDT, CDR2 YNNKEL (reference sequence). The chain's CDR3 is CASSQADRVTAYEQYF. As DNA, the CDR3 is TGTGCCAGCAGCCAGGCCGACAGGGTGACAGCCTACGAGCAGTACTTC.

This sequence joins TRBV4-2 and TRBJ2-7; tentative D call: TRBD1 (5 bases). The germline gives CDR1 LGHNA, CDR2 YNFKEQ. Trimming took off 3 bases at V and 7 bases at J, with 13 bases between the two ends. The length of the CDR3 is 13 residues. CDR3 DNA: TGTGCCAGCAGCCAGGGGCGGTGGTGGGAGCAGTACTTC. It encodes CASSQGRWWEQYF.

This clone was seen ten or more times. The chain recombines TRBV18 with TRBJ1-1, with 8 positions matching TRBD1. Per the germline V gene, CDR1 is KGHSH and CDR2 is LQKENI. The CDR3 sequence is 17 residues long. The ends lost 2 bases at V and 1 base at J; junction bases unmatched: 9. The CDR3 is CASSPWEGQGRNTEAFF. CDR3 DNA: TGTGCCAGCTCACCATGGGAAGGACAGGGTCGGAACACTGAAGCTTTCTTT.

The chain couples TRBV12-3 or TRBV12-4 to TRBJ1-1; tentatively, D is TRBD1 (5 bases). The CDR3 contains 11 residues. V was cut by 3 bases and J by 10 bases, with 9 bases left in between. The CDR3 spells CASSLTAPAFF. The CDR3 nucleotides read TGTGCCAGCAGTTTGACAGCTCCAGCTTTCTTT.

The rearrangement uses TRBV19 and TRBJ2-7, with 9 bases fitting TRBD2. Germline CDR1 LNHDA, CDR2 SQIVND (reference sequence). This CDR3 contains 16 residues. The V gene end was trimmed by 4 bases and the J gene end by 2 bases; junction bases not matched to a gene: 9. The CDR3 protein is CASSTIAGEIPYEQYF. The CDR3 nucleotides read TGTGCCAGTAGTACAATAGCGGGAGAAATTCCCTACGAGCAGTACTTC. Full variable domain (outside the CDR3, taken from reference TRBV19 and TRBJ2-7): DGGITQSPKYLFRKEGQNVTLSCEQNLNHDAMYWYRQDPGQGLRLIYYSQIVNDFQKGDIAEGYSVSREKKESFPLTVTSAQKNPTAFYLCASSTIAGEIPYEQYFGPGTRLTVT.

The V gene is TRBV6-5, the J gene TRBJ2-5; the match to TRBD2 covers 7 bases. The CDR3 sequence is 13 residues long. V lost 6 bases, J lost 5 bases, and 6 bases stayed unmatched. CDR1 MNHEY and CDR2 SVGAGI come from the germline V gene. CDR3 sequence (DNA): TGTGCCAGCAGGACCCAGGGAGGGGAGACCCAGTACTTC. Its translation: CASRTQGGETQYF.

This clone was counted a few times. The rearrangement uses TRBV14 and TRBJ2-1; TRBD1 matches at 7 bases. Germline trimming cut 3 bases from V and 6 bases from J; bases unmatched to any gene: 11. The CDR3 has 16 residues. Germline V gene sequence: CDR1 SGHDN, CDR2 FVKESK. The CDR3 is CASSHFGTGQLNEQFF. The CDR3 DNA follows: TGTGCCAGCAGCCACTTCGGTACGGGACAGCTCAATGAGCAGTTCTTC.

In this sample, this clone turned up once. The chain links TRBV27 to TRBJ2-1; D remains unclear. Trimming removed 2 bases from V and 4 bases from J, with 12 bases in between. CDR1 is MNHEY and CDR2 is SMNVEV in the germline V gene (reference sequence). The CDR3 is 15 amino acids. The CDR3 DNA is TGTGCCAGCAGTTTACGTCTGACTTCGTACAATGAGCAGTTCTTC. Its translation is CASSLRLTSYNEQFF.

The chain couples TRBV3-1 (or the pseudogene TRBV3-2) to TRBJ2-1; 10 bases map to TRBD2. CDR1 is LGHDT and CDR2 is YNNKEL in the germline V gene (reference sequence). The trim removed 3 bases at V and 10 bases at J, leaving 6 bases unmatched. The CDR3 runs to 14 residues. In DNA, the CDR3 is TGTGCCAGCAGCCAGGGACTAGCGTCCTTCGAGCAGTTCTTC. It translates to CASSQGLASFEQFF.

This clone was recorded a few times. This sequence joins TRBV4-3 and TRBJ2-7, with D possibly matching TRBD1 (6 bases). In germline, CDR1 is LGHNA, CDR2 YSLEER. The CDR3 is made up of 17 amino acids. Trimming took off 4 bases at V and 0 bases at J, with 19 bases between the two ends. DNA for the CDR3: TGCGCCAGCAGCCCCGACGCGACAGGCCCACTCTCCTACGAGCAGTACTTC. Its protein is CASSPDATGPLSYEQYF.